The present TCR beta chain was sequenced within a study of CD8+CD57+ T cells in acquired aplastic anemia. The template for TCR beta VDJ and CDR3 sequence profiling was genomic DNA. TCRdb independently ran MiXCR on the reads; one entry per CDR3 protein. Here the sample spans some 120,000 distinct CDR3 sequences, around 48% being singletons. This clonotype was seen ten or more times. CDR3 length: 17 residues. The trim removed 1 base at V and 3 bases at J, leaving 11 bases unmatched. Germline V lookup: CDR1 SEHNR, CDR2 FQNEAQ (reference sequence). Specimen: sorted CD4+, CD8+, or CD8+CD57+ T cells (not recorded which) from PBMCs. The receptor was isolated from a human donor in good health, serving as a control. V and J are TRBV7-9 and TRBJ2-5; the match to TRBD1 covers 7 bases. The CDR3, as DNA: TGTGCCAGCAGCTTAGGAAGGGGACAGCCGAGGGAAGAGACCCAGTACTTC. Translation gives CASSLGRGQPREETQYF.